This TCR beta chain was profiled in a study of blood T cell repertoires in COVID-19 (dated by TCRdb to the early 2020s). As for the study more broadly: Samples from collaborators originated in the United States, Italy and Spain and spanned both the acute and convalescent phases of COVID-19. The samples were drawn from the first 160 participants of the ongoing ImmuneRACE study and from more than 1,000 subjects provided by 6 global collaborators. The prospective study material was composed of cDNA or gDNA derived from T cells, B-cell-depleted T cells, or PBMCs. The repertoires were released in a freely available public database meant as a resource for research on the immune response to SARS-CoV-2. The sample metadata nearly always contained a de-identified subject ID, COVID-19 status, age in years and sex. Where available, HLA class I and class II types were obtained from metadata supplied by the sample provider rather than from assay-based typing. Deeply sampled blood TCRbeta repertoires from subjects exposed to, actively infected with, or recovered from COVID-19 were included in the dataset.

The collaborating institutions used their own protocols to collect whole blood in K2EDTA tubes. Collaborator samples were shipped for TCRbeta analysis as frozen whole blood, isolated PBMCs, or DNA extracted from either sample type. TCRbeta CDR3 regions were amplified from genomic DNA by means of the immunoSEQ Assay, a bias-controlled multiplex PCR. In the source study's methods: Nucleated cell counts per sample were estimated from amplification of reference gene primers within the assay. To quantify the absolute abundance of each unique TCRbeta CDR3 rearrangement, sequence reads were collapsed and filtered. For each sample, productive Simpson clonality was calculated by taking the square root of Simpson's diversity index across productive rearrangements. TCRdb took over this immuneACCESS table, retaining in-frame rearrangements with V and J assigned. Such tables are incomplete; in checked studies, under half of the missing clones stem from an unresolved V gene, and the remainder is unexplained. The V and J calls and clone size were taken over from that table, and D and trimming were inferred from the DNA. For this sample the table gives around 250,000 clones, of which around four fifths were detected only once. The ten most abundant clones make up around 7.9% of the sample.

Beyond this particular receptor, the publication reports: Clinical and demographic metadata were provided uncurated, with the amount varying by source and participant.

As for this clone: Its antigen remains unidentified. No quality values exist for individual bases; no much larger clone is one base distant.

The germline ends are 17 bases apart after V is trimmed by 7 bases and J by 4 bases. Via the germline V gene, CDR1 is SQVTM and CDR2 ANQGSEA. Spanning cysteine to phenylalanine, the CDR3 consists of 14 amino acids. The entry retains the CDR3 DNA only, 42 bases that are in frame from base 1. The specimen was peripheral blood. The receptor was isolated from a middle-aged man with active or convalescent COVID-19. The chain was built from TRBV29-1 and TRBJ2-1; TRBD1 is a weak D gene call, 5 bases matching. The CDR3 here reads CSGVESGLYNEQFF. The nucleotide sequence is given as TGCAGCGGGGTGGAATCAGGGTTGTACAATGAGCAGTTCTTC.